This T cell receptor (beta chain) was profiled in a study of cytomegalovirus exposure and HLA in healthy donors. This clone was counted a single time. Its antigen is still unknown. Both 60 Vbeta primers and 13 Jbeta primers went into the PCR. Method: immunoSEQ multiplex PCR; TCRdb's copy keeps in-frame clones and lacks some. The table records approximately 100,000 clones, 71% of them present only once. Broader study findings: Reportedly, a later analysis found an Asian-associated ancestry cluster had fewer N-insertions than the roughly 700-donor mean.

The CDR3 totals 16 residues. Per the germline V gene, CDR1 is SEHNR and CDR2 is FQNEAQ (reference sequence). Deletions cut 5 bases from V and 1 base from J, with 17 bases between. This chain joins TRBV7-9 and TRBJ1-1; D is perhaps TRBD1 (6 bases). Sequencing used PBMCs. This clonotype was obtained from a female donor in good health and CMV-seronegative. The CDR3 nucleotides are TGTGCCAGCAGCCCCCCCCAACAGGGCCCGAACACTGAAGCTTTCTTT. Translation: CASSPPQQGPNTEAFF.